This T cell receptor (beta chain) is drawn from a study of T cell repertoires in cytomegalovirus infection. Study background: Public TCR beta signatures indicated both CMV infection and matching HLA type.

CDR3 length: 14 residues. V dropped 6 bases and J dropped 3 bases, with 11 bases sitting between them. Germline V gene sequence: CDR1 SNHLY, CDR2 FYNNEI. General study points: Of the TCR beta families, the public ones yielded a cumulative frequency that identified carriers of CMV plus the relevant HLA. Ex vivo responses were dominated by HLA-C-restricted CMV-specific TCR beta clonotypes.

This clonotype was counted only a few times. The antigen is undetermined. From the reads, TCRdb called clonotypes with MiXCR, one entry per CDR3 protein. The sample has about 530,000 distinct CDR3 sequences; about 26% are singletons. The rearrangement joins TRBV2 to TRBJ1-4; D is unresolved. The receptor comes from a human donor in good health (CMV status not recorded). Some clones in this sample may be carry-over from other donors' samples. The source material was PBMCs. The CDR3 region is CASSARVPNEKLFF. The CDR3 nucleotides are TGTGCCAGCAGCGCAAGGGTCCCTAATGAAAAACTGTTTTTT.